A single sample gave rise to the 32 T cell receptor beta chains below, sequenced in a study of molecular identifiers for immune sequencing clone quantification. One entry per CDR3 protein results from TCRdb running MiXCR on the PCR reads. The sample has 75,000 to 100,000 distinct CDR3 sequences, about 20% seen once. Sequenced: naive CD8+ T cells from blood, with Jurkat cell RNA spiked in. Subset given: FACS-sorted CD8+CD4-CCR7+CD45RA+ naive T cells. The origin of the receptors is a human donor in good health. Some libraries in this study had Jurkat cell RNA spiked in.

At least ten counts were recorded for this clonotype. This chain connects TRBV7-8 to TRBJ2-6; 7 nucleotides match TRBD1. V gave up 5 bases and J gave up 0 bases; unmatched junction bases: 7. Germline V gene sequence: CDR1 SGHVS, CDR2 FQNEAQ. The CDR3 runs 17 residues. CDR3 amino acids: CASSVPGQSSGANVLTF. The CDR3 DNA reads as TGTGCCAGCAGCGTACCGGGACAGAGCTCTGGGGCCAACGTCCTGACTTTC.

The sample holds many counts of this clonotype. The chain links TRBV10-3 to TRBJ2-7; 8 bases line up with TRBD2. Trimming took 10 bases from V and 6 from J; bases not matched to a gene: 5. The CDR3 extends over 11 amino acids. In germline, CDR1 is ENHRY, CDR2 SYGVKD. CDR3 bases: TGTGCCACCCGGGAGGGGTTCGAGCAGTACTTC. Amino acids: CATREGFEQYF.

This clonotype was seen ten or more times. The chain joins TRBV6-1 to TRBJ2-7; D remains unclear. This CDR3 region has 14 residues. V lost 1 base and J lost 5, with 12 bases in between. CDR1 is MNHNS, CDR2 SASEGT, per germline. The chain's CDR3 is CASSEGYAWDEQYF. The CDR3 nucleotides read TGTGCCAGCAGTGAAGGGTACGCATGGGACGAGCAGTACTTC.

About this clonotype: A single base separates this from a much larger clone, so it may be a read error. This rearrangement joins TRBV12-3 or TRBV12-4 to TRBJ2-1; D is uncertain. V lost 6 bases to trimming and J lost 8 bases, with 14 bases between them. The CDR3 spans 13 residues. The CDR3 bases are TGTGCCAGCAGGTTAATCCAGCACCATGAGCAGTTCTTC. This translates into CASRLIQHHEQFF.

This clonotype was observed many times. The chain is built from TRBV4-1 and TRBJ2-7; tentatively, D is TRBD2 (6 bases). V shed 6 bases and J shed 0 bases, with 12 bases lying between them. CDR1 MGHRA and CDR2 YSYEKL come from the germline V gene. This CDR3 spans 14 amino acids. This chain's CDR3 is CASSLAGTSYEQYF. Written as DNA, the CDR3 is TGCGCCAGCAGTCTGGCGGGGACCTCCTACGAGCAGTACTTC.

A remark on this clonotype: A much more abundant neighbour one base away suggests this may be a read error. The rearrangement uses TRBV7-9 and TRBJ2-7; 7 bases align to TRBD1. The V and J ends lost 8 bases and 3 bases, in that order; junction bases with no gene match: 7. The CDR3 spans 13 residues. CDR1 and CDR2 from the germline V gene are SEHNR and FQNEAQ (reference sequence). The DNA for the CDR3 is TGTGCCAGCTGCTCGGACAGGAACTACGAGCAGTACTTC. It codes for CASCSDRNYEQYF.

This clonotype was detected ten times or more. This CDR3 reads CATSATGYGEQFF. DNA of the CDR3: TGTGCCACCAGTGCAACAGGGTACGGTGAGCAGTTCTTC. The chain has TRBV24-1 and TRBJ2-1; D is perhaps TRBD1 (6 bases). V lost 5 bases and J lost 9, with 13 bases in between. The CDR3 runs 13 residues. Per germline, CDR1 KGHDR and CDR2 SFDVKD.

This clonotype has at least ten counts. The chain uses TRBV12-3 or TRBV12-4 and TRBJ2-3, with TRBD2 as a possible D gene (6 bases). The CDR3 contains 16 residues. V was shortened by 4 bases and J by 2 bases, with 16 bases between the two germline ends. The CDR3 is CASSSPTLAPTDTQYF. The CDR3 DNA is TGTGCCAGCAGTTCTCCGACACTAGCCCCCACAGATACGCAGTATTTT.

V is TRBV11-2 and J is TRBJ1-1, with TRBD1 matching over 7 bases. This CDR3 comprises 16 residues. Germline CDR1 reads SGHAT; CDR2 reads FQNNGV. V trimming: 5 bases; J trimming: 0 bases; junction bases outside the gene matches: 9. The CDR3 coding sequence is TGTGCCAGCAGCCCCCAGGGGGGGGGAATGAACACTGAAGCTTTCTTT. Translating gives CASSPQGGGMNTEAFF.

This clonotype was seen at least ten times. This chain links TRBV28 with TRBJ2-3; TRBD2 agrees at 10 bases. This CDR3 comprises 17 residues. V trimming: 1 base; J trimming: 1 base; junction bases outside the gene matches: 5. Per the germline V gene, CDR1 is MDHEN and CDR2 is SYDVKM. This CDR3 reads CASSLFLAGARTDTQYF. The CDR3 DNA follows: TGTGCCAGCAGTTTATTTCTAGCGGGAGCGCGCACAGATACGCAGTATTTT.

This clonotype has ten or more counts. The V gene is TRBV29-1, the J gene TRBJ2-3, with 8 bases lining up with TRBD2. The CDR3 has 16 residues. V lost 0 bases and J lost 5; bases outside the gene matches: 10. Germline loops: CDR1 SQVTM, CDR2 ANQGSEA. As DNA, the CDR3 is TGCAGCGTTGAAGATCGAAAGCGGGAGCTGGTAGATACGCAGTATTTT. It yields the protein CSVEDRKRELVDTQYF.

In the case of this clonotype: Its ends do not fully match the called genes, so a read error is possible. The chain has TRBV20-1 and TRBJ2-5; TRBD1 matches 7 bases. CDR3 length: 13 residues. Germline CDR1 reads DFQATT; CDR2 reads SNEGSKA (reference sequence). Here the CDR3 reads CSARTGFGETQYF. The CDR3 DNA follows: TGCAGTGCTAGGACAGGGTTCGGTGAGACACAGTACTTC.

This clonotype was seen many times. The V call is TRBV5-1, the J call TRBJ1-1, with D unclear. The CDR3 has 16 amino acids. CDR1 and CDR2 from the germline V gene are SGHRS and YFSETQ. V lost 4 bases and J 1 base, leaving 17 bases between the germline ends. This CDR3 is CASSLPDPIQNTEAFF. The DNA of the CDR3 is TGCGCCAGCAGCCTCCCAGACCCGATCCAGAACACTGAAGCTTTCTTT.

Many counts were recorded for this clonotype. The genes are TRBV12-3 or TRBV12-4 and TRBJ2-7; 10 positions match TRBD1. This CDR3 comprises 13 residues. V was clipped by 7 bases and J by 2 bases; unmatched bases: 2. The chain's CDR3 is CASTGTGAYEQYF. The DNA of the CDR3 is TGTGCCAGCACCGGGACAGGGGCCTACGAGCAGTACTTC.

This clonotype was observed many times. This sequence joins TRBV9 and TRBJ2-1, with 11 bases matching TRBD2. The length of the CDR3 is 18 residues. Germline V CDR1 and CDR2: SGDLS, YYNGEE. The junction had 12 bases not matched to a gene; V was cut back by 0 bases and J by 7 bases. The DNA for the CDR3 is TGTGCCAGCAGCGTAGACGCCGCCCTAGCGGGAGGAAGGAATGAGCAGTTCTTC. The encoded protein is CASSVDAALAGGRNEQFF.

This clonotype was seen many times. The CDR3 loop is CASSQPAADRGLETQYF. CDR3 DNA sequence: TGTGCCAGCAGCCAGCCGGCCGCGGACAGGGGTCTGGAGACCCAGTACTTC. The rearrangement uses TRBV3-1 and TRBJ2-5; 9 bases map to TRBD1. V was clipped by 3 bases and J by 5 bases; unmatched bases: 13. The CDR3 loop spans 17 amino acids. The germline gives CDR1 LGHDT, CDR2 YNNKEL (reference sequence).

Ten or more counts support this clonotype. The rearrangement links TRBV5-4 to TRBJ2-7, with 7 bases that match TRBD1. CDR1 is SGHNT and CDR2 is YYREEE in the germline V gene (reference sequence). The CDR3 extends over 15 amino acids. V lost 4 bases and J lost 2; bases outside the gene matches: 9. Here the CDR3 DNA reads TGTGCCAGCAGCGGGGGCGGACAGGAGACCTACGAGCAGTACTTC. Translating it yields CASSGGGQETYEQYF.

This CDR3 is CASSQDRGRRGDTEAFF. CDR3 nucleotide sequence: TGTGCCAGCAGCCAAGACAGGGGGCGCAGGGGGGACACTGAAGCTTTCTTT. The chain uses TRBV3-1 and TRBJ1-1; 8 positions agree with TRBD1. This CDR3 comprises 17 residues. V lost 0 bases and J lost 3; bases outside the gene matches: 9. The germline gives CDR1 LGHDT, CDR2 YNNKEL (reference sequence). The full variable domain, completed using reference TRBV3-1 and TRBJ1-1, is DTAVSQTPKYLVTQMGNDKSIKCEQNLGHDTMYWYKQDSKKFLKIMFSYNNKELIINETVPNRFSPKSPDKAHLNLHINSLELGDSAVYFCASSQDRGRRGDTEAFFGQGTRLTVV.

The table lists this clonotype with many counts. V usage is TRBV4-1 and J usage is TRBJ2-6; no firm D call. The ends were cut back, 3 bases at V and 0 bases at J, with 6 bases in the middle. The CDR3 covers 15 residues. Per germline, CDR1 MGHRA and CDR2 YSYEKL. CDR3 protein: CASSQSASGANVLTF. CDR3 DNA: TGCGCCAGCAGCCAGTCGGCCTCTGGGGCCAACGTCCTGACTTTC.

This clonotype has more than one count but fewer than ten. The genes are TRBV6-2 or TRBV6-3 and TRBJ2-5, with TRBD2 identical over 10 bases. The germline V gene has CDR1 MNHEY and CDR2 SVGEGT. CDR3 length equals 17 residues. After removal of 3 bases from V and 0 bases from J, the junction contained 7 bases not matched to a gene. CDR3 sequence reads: CASSYPLAGVNQETQYF. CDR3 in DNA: TGTGCCAGCAGTTATCCCCTAGCGGGAGTAAACCAAGAGACCCAGTACTTC.

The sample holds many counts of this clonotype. Written as DNA, the CDR3 is TGTGCCAGCAGCTTAACCGGGAAAGGCTACAATGAGCAGTTCTTC. Amino acids: CASSLTGKGYNEQFF. The chain combines TRBV7-3 with TRBJ2-1; TRBD2 is a possible D gene (5 bases). Germline V lookup: CDR1 SGHTA, CDR2 FQGTGA. Trimming took 0 bases from V and 3 from J, leaving 9 bases between them. The CDR3 has 15 amino acids.

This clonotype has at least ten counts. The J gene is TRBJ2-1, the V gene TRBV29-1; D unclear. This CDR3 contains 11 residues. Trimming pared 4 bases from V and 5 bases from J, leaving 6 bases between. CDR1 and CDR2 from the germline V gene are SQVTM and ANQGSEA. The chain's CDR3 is CSVAVNNEQFF. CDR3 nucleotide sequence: TGCAGCGTTGCGGTAAACAATGAGCAGTTCTTC.

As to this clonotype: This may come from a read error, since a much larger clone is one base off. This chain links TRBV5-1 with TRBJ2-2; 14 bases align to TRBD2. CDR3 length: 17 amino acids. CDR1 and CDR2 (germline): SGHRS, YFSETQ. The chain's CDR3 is CASSWGTSGSSTGGLFF. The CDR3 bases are TGCGCCAGCAGCTGGGGGACTAGCGGGAGCTCTACCGGGGGGCTGTTTTTT.

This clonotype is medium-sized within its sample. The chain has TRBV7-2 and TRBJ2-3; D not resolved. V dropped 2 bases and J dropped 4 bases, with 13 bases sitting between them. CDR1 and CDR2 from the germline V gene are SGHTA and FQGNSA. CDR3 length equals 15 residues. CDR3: CASSLLMGRPDTQYF. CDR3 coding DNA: TGTGCCAGCAGCTTACTTATGGGCCGCCCAGATACGCAGTATTTT. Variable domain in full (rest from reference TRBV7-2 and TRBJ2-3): GAGVSQSPSNKVTEKGKDVELRCDPISGHTALYWYRQSLGQGLEFLIYFQGNSAPDKSGLPSDRFSAERTGGSVSTLTIQRTQQEDSAVYLCASSLLMGRPDTQYFGPGTRLTVL.

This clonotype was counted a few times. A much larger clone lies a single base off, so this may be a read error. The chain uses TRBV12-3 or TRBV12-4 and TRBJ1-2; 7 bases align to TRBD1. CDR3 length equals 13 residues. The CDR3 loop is CANSHQGEYGYTF. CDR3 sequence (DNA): TGTGCCAACAGTCACCAGGGGGAATATGGCTACACCTTC.

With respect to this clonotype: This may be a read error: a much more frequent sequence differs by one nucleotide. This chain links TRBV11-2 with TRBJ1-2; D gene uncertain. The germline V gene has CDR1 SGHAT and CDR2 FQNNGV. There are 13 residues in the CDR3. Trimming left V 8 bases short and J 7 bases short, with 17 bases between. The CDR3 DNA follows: TGTGCCAGCGGGAGGACGGTGGACGGTGGCTACACCTTC. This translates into CASGRTVDGGYTF.

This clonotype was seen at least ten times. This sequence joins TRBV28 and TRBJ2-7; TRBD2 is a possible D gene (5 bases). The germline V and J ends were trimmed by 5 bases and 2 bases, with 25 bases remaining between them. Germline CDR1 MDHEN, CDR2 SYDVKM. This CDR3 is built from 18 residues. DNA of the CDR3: TGTGCCAGCAGTATTATGCCCCTCCGGAGGAGCGCGACCTACGAGCAGTACTTC. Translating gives CASSIMPLRRSATYEQYF.

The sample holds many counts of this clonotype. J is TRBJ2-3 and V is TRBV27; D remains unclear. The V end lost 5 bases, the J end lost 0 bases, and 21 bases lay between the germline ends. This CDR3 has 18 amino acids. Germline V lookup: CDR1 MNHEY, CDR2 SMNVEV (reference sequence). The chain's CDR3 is CASSLTPTGRWSTDTQYF. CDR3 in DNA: TGTGCCAGCAGTCTCACCCCCACCGGTCGTTGGAGCACAGATACGCAGTATTTT.

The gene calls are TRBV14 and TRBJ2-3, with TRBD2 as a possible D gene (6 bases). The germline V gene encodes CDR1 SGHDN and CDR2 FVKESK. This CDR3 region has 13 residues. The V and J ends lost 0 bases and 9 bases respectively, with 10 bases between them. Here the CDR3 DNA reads TGTGCCAGCAGCCAAGACCTACGGGGGACGCAGTATTTT. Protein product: CASSQDLRGTQYF.

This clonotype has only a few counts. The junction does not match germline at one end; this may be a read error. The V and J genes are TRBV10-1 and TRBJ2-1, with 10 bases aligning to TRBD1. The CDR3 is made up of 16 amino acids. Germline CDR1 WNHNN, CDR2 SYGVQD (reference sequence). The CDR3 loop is CASSLRQGAPTDEQSF. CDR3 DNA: TGCGCCAGCAGTCTACGACAGGGGGCCCCTACGGATGAGCAGTCCTTC.

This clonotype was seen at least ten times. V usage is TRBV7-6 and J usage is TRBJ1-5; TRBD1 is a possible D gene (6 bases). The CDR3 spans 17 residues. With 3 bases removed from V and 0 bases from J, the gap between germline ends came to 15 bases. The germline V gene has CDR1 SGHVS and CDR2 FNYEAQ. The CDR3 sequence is CASSFEGDPYSNQPQHF. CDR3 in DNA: TGTGCCAGCAGCTTCGAGGGGGACCCTTATAGCAATCAGCCCCAGCATTTT.

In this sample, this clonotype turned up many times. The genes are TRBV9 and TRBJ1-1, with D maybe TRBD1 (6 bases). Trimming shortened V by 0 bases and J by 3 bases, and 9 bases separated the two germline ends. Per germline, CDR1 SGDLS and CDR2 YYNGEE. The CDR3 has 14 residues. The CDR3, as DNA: TGTGCCAGCAGCGTAGCTACAGGGTACACTGAAGCTTTCTTT. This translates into CASSVATGYTEAFF.